The 7 T cell receptor beta chains reported below all come from one sample, sequenced in a study of vaccination effects on CD4 cells after COVID-19. Their antigens are not known. When around ten days of culture had elapsed, CD4+ T cells were isolated. Infection dated between March and December 2020, before the Alpha, Beta and Delta variants reached the United States. It was two doses of either the BNT162b2 or mRNA-1273 vaccine that participants received. TCRdb's table, derived via immunoSEQ multiplex PCR, lists solely in-frame clones and lacks some. The data show tens of thousands of clones, over 65% seen once. This specimen consisted of CD4+ T cells from PBMCs cultured without peptide, obtained after COVID-19 vaccination. These receptors were collected from a human donor who had a prior SARS-CoV-2 infection.

The chain carries TRBV9 and TRBJ1-2; 11 positions match TRBD1. This CDR3 has 14 amino acids. Germline CDR1 SGDLS, CDR2 YYNGEE. Germline trimming cut 5 bases from V and 6 bases from J; bases unmatched to any gene: 6. Here the CDR3 DNA reads TGTGCCAGCAGAGACGGACAGGGGGCTCATGGCTACACCTTC. Translated: CASRDGQGAHGYTF.

In DNA, the CDR3 is TGTGCCAGTAGTATCAGGGTCCCGGAAAAACTGTTTTTT. This translates into CASSIRVPEKLFF. The chain joins TRBV19 to TRBJ1-4; tentative D call: TRBD1 (5 bases). The germline gives CDR1 LNHDA, CDR2 SQIVND (reference sequence). Trimming shortened V by 3 bases and J by 8 bases, and 10 bases separated the two germline ends. The CDR3 loop spans 13 amino acids. The variable domain in full, with the rest retrieved from reference TRBV19 and TRBJ1-4, is DGGITQSPKYLFRKEGQNVTLSCEQNLNHDAMYWYRQDPGQGLRLIYYSQIVNDFQKGDIAEGYSVSREKKESFPLTVTSAQKNPTAFYLCASSIRVPEKLFFGSGTQLSVL.

The chain employs TRBV2 and TRBJ1-2; tentatively, D is TRBD1 (6 bases). CDR3 length equals 15 residues. Germline CDR1 SNHLY, CDR2 FYNNEI. Trimming removed 6 bases from V and 4 bases from J, with 18 bases in between. For the CDR3, the DNA is TGTGCCAGCAGGGAACAGGGTGATAGGAGCTATGGCTACACCTTC. It is translated as CASREQGDRSYGYTF.

The genes are TRBV13 and TRBJ1-2; D gene uncertain. The CDR3 spans 14 residues. Trimming cost V 2 bases and J 1 base, with 8 bases left between them. The V gene's germline CDR1 is PRHDT and CDR2 FYEKMQ (reference sequence). This CDR3 is CASSLFAVNYGYTF. The DNA for the CDR3 is TGTGCCAGCAGCTTATTCGCCGTTAACTATGGCTACACCTTC.

The chain uses TRBV5-1 and TRBJ1-6; 8 nucleotides match TRBD1. This CDR3 has 15 amino acids. Losses at the gene ends were 4 bases for V and 9 bases for J; bases not matched to a gene: 9. Germline V gene lookup returns CDR1 SGHRS and CDR2 YFSETQ. The CDR3 loop reads CASSTQTGVASPLHF. Here the CDR3 DNA reads TGCGCCAGCAGCACCCAGACAGGGGTTGCTTCACCCCTCCACTTT.

The J gene is TRBJ1-2, the V gene TRBV7-6; D gene ambiguous. This CDR3 has 15 amino acids. From germline, CDR1 is SGHVS and CDR2 FNYEAQ. The V gene lost 4 bases and the J gene lost 0 bases, with 12 bases spanning the gap. CDR3 sequence: CASSSGPQANYGYTF. CDR3 DNA sequence: TGTGCCAGCAGCTCAGGTCCACAAGCTAACTATGGCTACACCTTC.

V is TRBV11-3 and J is TRBJ2-7, with TRBD1 matching 7 bases. The CDR3 has 15 residues. J gave up 2 bases and V 4 bases, and 8 bases lay outside the gene matches. Germline values: CDR1 SGHNT, CDR2 YENEEA. The CDR3 DNA reads as TGTGCCAGCAGCTCCCTGACAGGGAAGACCTACGAGCAGTACTTC. It specifies CASSSLTGKTYEQYF.